This TCR beta chain was documented in a study of PD-1 blockade in classical Hodgkin lymphoma. Notes on the study in general: Significantly greater TCR diversity emerged by C4D1 in CD4+ cells but not CD8+ cells. Lower baseline TCR diversity marked trial partial responders and progressors. Relative to healthy donors, newly diagnosed patients reportedly had lower baseline TCR diversity, which was reported as lower still in relapsed/refractory patients.

The table came from immunoSEQ multiplex PCR; TCRdb's copy has only in-frame clones and leaves some out. The sample shows roughly 30,000 clones, around 80% of them seen only once. The V and J ends lost 6 bases and 3 bases, in that order; junction bases with no gene match: 6. The V gene's germline CDR1 is MNHEY and CDR2 SMNVEV (reference sequence). The CDR3 loop spans 15 amino acids. Of note for this clone: The antigen remains undetermined.

Time point specified: cycle 4 day 1 (C4D1), after more than five weeks of nivolumab. Each patient relapsed following autologous stem cell transplantation, and prior brentuximab vedotin exposure differed. Magnetic negative selection served to purify CD4+ T cells out of PBMCs that had been thawed. Each best response was a complete response, a partial response or progressive disease. The source of this sequence is a human donor with classical Hodgkin lymphoma. The specimen was CD4+ T cells from blood, collected before the fourth cycle of nivolumab. The chain employs TRBV27 and TRBJ1-1; 11 bases map to TRBD1. For the CDR3, the DNA is TGTGCCAGCAGCCCCGGGACAGGGGGTTACACTGAAGCTTTCTTT. It yields the protein CASSPGTGGYTEAFF.